Shown below are 30 T cell receptor beta chains from a single sample sequenced in a study of lymphopenia after photon versus proton radiotherapy. The repertoire was sequenced with immunoSEQ multiplex PCR; TCRdb's copy has only in-frame clones and lacks some. The repertoire holds around 160,000 clones, with approximately 86% as singletons. The sequencing used peripheral blood, collected from a patient treated with photon-based radiotherapy. These receptors all come from a man in his fifties or sixties with gastric cancer.

This chain links TRBV28 with TRBJ1-4, with TRBD1 matching 8 bases. The CDR3 is 14 residues long. In germline, CDR1 is MDHEN, CDR2 SYDVKM. V shed 2 bases and J 7 bases; nucleotides not matched to a gene: 3. This CDR3 reads CASSLRTGSEKLFF. The DNA of the CDR3 is TGTGCCAGCAGTTTACGGACAGGGAGTGAAAAACTGTTTTTT. Full variable domain (missing parts from reference TRBV28 and TRBJ1-4): DVKVTQSSRYLVKRTGEKVFLECVQDMDHENMFWYRQDPGLGLRLIYFSYDVKMKEKGDIPEGYSVSREKKERFSLILESASTNQTSMYLCASSLRTGSEKLFFGSGTQLSVL.

The chain employs TRBV7-6 and TRBJ2-5; D gene unclear. V shed 5 bases and J shed 0 bases, with 7 bases lying between them. The CDR3 runs 13 residues. Germline lookup yields CDR1 SGHVS and CDR2 FNYEAQ. The CDR3 sequence: CASSPTHQETQYF. CDR3 sequence (DNA): TGTGCCAGCAGCCCAACCCACCAAGAGACCCAGTACTTC.

V usage is TRBV19 and J usage is TRBJ1-2, with unresolved D. V was cut by 3 bases and J by 6 bases, with 14 bases left in between. Germline loops: CDR1 LNHDA, CDR2 SQIVND (reference sequence). CDR3 size: 14 residues. The CDR3 bases are TGTGCCAGTAGTATTAATAGGGCAGAAGATGGCTACACCTTC. Translating gives CASSINRAEDGYTF.

The chain recombines TRBV29-1 with TRBJ2-1, with TRBD1 as a possible D gene (6 bases). The V end was cut by 8 bases, the J end by 2 bases, with 19 bases between. This CDR3 has 15 amino acids. Germline CDR1 reads SQVTM; CDR2 reads ANQGSEA. CDR3 nucleotides: TGCAGCACATCCCCCGGACAGTGGACCTACAATGAGCAGTTCTTC. Its translation: CSTSPGQWTYNEQFF.

The chain recombines TRBV5-6 with TRBJ2-1; D is ambiguous. Between the trimmed V and J ends, which lost 2 bases and 2 bases, there was a span of 14 bases. The CDR3 runs 16 residues. In germline, CDR1 is SGHDT, CDR2 YYEEEE. In DNA form, the CDR3 reads TGTGCCAGCAGCTTCGACGTGAAGTCCACCTACAATGAGCAGTTCTTC. This codes for CASSFDVKSTYNEQFF.

A note on this clone: This specimen includes other DNA sequences encoding the same CDR3. The rearrangement uses TRBV19 and TRBJ2-7; 12 bases fit TRBD2. The CDR3 sequence is 14 residues long. Losses at the gene ends were 3 bases for V and 4 bases for J; bases not matched to a gene: 1. Germline values: CDR1 LNHDA, CDR2 SQIVND (reference sequence). The CDR3 here is CASSMTSGSYEQYF. CDR3 in DNA: TGTGCCAGTAGTATGACTAGCGGGAGTTACGAGCAGTACTTC.

V gene TRBV27 combines with J gene TRBJ2-3; TRBD2 might be the D (6 bases). This CDR3 has 17 amino acids. In germline, CDR1 is MNHEY, CDR2 SMNVEV (reference sequence). V lost 0 bases, J lost 2 bases, and 15 bases lay in between. The CDR3 reads CASSLSIGTANTDTQYF. DNA of the CDR3: TGTGCCAGCAGTTTATCGATTGGGACTGCCAACACAGATACGCAGTATTTT.

J is TRBJ2-1 and V is TRBV5-1; the D gene is possibly TRBD2 (6 bases). The V end was cut by 2 bases, the J end by 2 bases, with 11 bases between. The CDR3 spans 15 residues. Germline V gene lookup returns CDR1 SGHRS and CDR2 YFSETQ. This CDR3 reads CASSFWTKTYNEQFF. The CDR3 DNA reads TGCGCCAGCAGCTTCTGGACTAAGACCTACAATGAGCAGTTCTTC.

The J gene is TRBJ2-5, the V gene TRBV7-8; D is uncertain. The CDR3 totals 15 residues. Germline V lookup: CDR1 SGHVS, CDR2 FQNEAQ. Trimming removed 5 bases from V and 2 bases from J, with 15 bases in between. CDR3: CASSAIKGLQETQYF. For the CDR3, the DNA is TGTGCCAGCAGCGCCATCAAAGGCTTGCAAGAGACCCAGTACTTC.

This clone has only a few counts. The chain has TRBV10-3 and TRBJ2-7; no definite D call. Trimming took off 3 bases at V and 0 bases at J, with 12 bases between the two ends. The CDR3 has 15 residues. Germline CDR1 and CDR2: ENHRY and SYGVKD. CDR3 amino acids: CAISDPGLSSYEQYF. CDR3 bases: TGTGCCATCAGTGACCCGGGCCTGAGCTCCTACGAGCAGTACTTC.

The chain joins TRBV30 to TRBJ1-1; unclear D gene. Germline CDR1 reads GTSNPN; CDR2 reads SVGIG (reference sequence). This CDR3 contains 11 residues. With 3 bases removed from V and 11 bases from J, the gap between germline ends came to 13 bases. This chain's CDR3 is CAWRGRPGAFF. CDR3 bases: TGTGCCTGGAGGGGTCGCCCTGGGGCTTTCTTT.

The chain uses TRBV7-9 and TRBJ1-4; 7 bases fit TRBD1. CDR1 is SEHNR and CDR2 is FQNEAQ in the germline V gene (reference sequence). The CDR3 loop spans 16 amino acids. With 0 bases clipped from V and 5 bases from J, the junction kept 6 bases outside the gene matches. The CDR3 loop reads CASSLARGTVNEKLFF. In DNA form, the CDR3 reads TGTGCCAGCAGCTTAGCGAGAGGGACAGTCAATGAAAAACTGTTTTTT.

The rearrangement links TRBV7-6 to TRBJ2-3, with D hard to call. Germline values: CDR1 SGHVS, CDR2 FNYEAQ. Trimming took 2 bases from V and 4 from J, leaving 4 bases between them. The CDR3 totals 12 residues. The CDR3 is CASSLYPDTQYF. The CDR3 DNA follows: TGTGCCAGCAGCTTATACCCAGATACGCAGTATTTT.

V gene TRBV12-2 combines with J gene TRBJ1-1. TRBV12-2 is a recognized pseudogene. The CDR3 loop spans 11 amino acids. The CDR3 bases are TGTGCAAGTCGCATTCTACCTGAAGCTTTCTTT. This translates into CASRILPEAFF.

The rearrangement uses TRBV7-2 and TRBJ2-7; 8 bases match TRBD2. V was clipped by 5 bases and J by 6 bases; unmatched bases: 12. The CDR3 consists of 15 residues. Germline CDR1 and CDR2: SGHTA and FQGNSA. CDR3 coding DNA: TGTGCCAGCAGCCCCCCCGGGAGGGGGTCCAGCGAGCAGTACTTC. This translates into CASSPPGRGSSEQYF.

The V and J genes are TRBV18 and TRBJ2-3, with D possibly being TRBD2 (6 bases). V was pared by 3 bases and J by 2 bases, with 12 bases between. This CDR3 has 15 amino acids. Germline V gene lookup returns CDR1 KGHSH and CDR2 LQKENI. The CDR3 coding sequence is TGTGCCAGCTCACCGCGTCTAGCGCTCACAGATACGCAGTATTTT. The encoded protein is CASSPRLALTDTQYF.

The chain combines TRBV12-1 with TRBJ2-7; TRBD2 is the table's D call, not checked against the DNA. TRBV12-1 is a pseudogene segment. This CDR3 has 15 amino acids. The CDR3 loop is CASIGRLAGDRVQYF. The CDR3, as DNA: TGTGCCAGCATAGGGAGACTAGCGGGAGATAGGGTGCAGTACTTC.

The chain recombines TRBV6-5 with TRBJ2-7; D is undetermined. The CDR3 contains 14 residues. Trimming cost V 1 base and J 7 bases, with 14 bases left between them. Germline values: CDR1 MNHEY, CDR2 SVGAGI. CDR3 residues: CASSYWAEPTEQYF. In DNA form, the CDR3 reads TGTGCCAGCAGTTACTGGGCAGAACCTACAGAGCAGTACTTC.

V is TRBV30 and J is TRBJ1-2, with 7 bases matching TRBD1. J gave up 4 bases and V 1 base, and 3 bases lay outside the gene matches. The germline V gene has CDR1 GTSNPN and CDR2 SVGIG (reference sequence). CDR3 length equals 13 residues. The CDR3 DNA reads as TGTGCCTGGAGTGGACAGGGAGGCTATGGCTACACCTTC. This encodes CAWSGQGGYGYTF.

This chain uses TRBV30 with TRBJ2-1; 10 bases map to TRBD2. Germline V gene sequence: CDR1 GTSNPN, CDR2 SVGIG (reference sequence). The CDR3 covers 17 residues. J gave up 3 bases and V 1 base, and 9 bases lay outside the gene matches. This CDR3 is CAWSGLAGEIRYNEQFF. CDR3 nucleotides: TGTGCCTGGAGTGGGCTAGCGGGAGAGATTCGCTACAATGAGCAGTTCTTC.

The chain is built from TRBV7-2 and TRBJ2-3, with TRBD2 matching over 10 bases. There are 18 residues in the CDR3. Germline-derived CDR1 and CDR2 are SGHTA and FQGNSA. The ends lost 0 bases at V and 3 bases at J; junction bases unmatched: 9. The CDR3 DNA reads as TGTGCCAGCAGCTTAGCGCCTGGGCTAGCGGGAGATACAGATACGCAGTATTTT. This sequence encodes CASSLAPGLAGDTDTQYF.

The rearrangement joins TRBV25-1 to TRBJ2-1; 12 nucleotides match TRBD2. The trim removed 4 bases at V and 0 bases at J, leaving 7 bases unmatched. The CDR3 loop spans 18 amino acids. Germline V gene data show CDR1 as MGHDK and CDR2 as SYGVNS. The CDR3 DNA reads TGTGCCAGCAGTGTCGGGACTAGCGGGTACATCTCCTACAATGAGCAGTTCTTC. It encodes CASSVGTSGYISYNEQFF. Full variable domain (rest looked up from reference TRBV25-1 and TRBJ2-1): EADIYQTPRYLVIGTGKKITLECSQTMGHDKMYWYQQDPGMELHLIHYSYGVNSTEKGDLSSESTVSRIRTEHFPLTLESARPSHTSQYLCASSVGTSGYISYNEQFFGPGTRLTVL.

This clone was found a few times. The rearrangement uses TRBV10-3 and TRBJ2-1; TRBD2 aligns across 8 bases. Losses at the gene ends were 0 bases for V and 2 bases for J; bases not matched to a gene: 6. Germline V gene data show CDR1 as ENHRY and CDR2 as SYGVKD. The CDR3 totals 17 residues. The CDR3 region is CAISESGIAGTYNEQFF. The CDR3 nucleotides are TGTGCCATCAGTGAGTCGGGGATAGCGGGGACCTACAATGAGCAGTTCTTC.

The V and J genes are TRBV7-8 and TRBJ1-5; D gene ambiguous. The CDR3 length is 14 residues. Germline loops: CDR1 SGHVS, CDR2 FQNEAQ. With 5 bases removed from V and 3 bases from J, the gap between germline ends came to 11 bases. CDR3 protein: CASSPRRINQPQHF. The CDR3 DNA reads TGTGCCAGCAGCCCACGCCGGATCAATCAGCCCCAGCATTTT.

The V gene is TRBV11-2, the J gene TRBJ2-7; maybe TRBD1 (6 bases). The CDR3 is 14 residues long. With 1 base removed from V and 3 bases from J, the gap between germline ends came to 10 bases. Per germline, CDR1 SGHAT and CDR2 FQNNGV. The chain's CDR3 is CASSLGRGGYEQYF. Here the CDR3 DNA reads TGTGCCAGCAGCTTAGGAAGAGGGGGCTACGAGCAGTACTTC.

The chain joins TRBV30 to TRBJ2-2; no definite D call. Germline lookup yields CDR1 GTSNPN and CDR2 SVGIG (reference sequence). The CDR3 loop spans 16 amino acids. Trimming pared 5 bases from V and 6 bases from J, leaving 22 bases between. For the CDR3, the DNA is TGTGCCTGGCGAGAGGTGGGGATGTATTTGGCCGGGGAGCTGTTTTTT. Its protein product is CAWREVGMYLAGELFF.

V gene TRBV4-3 combines with J gene TRBJ2-2; D possibly corresponds to TRBD1 (6 bases). Looked up from germline, CDR1 is LGHNA and CDR2 is YSLEER. This CDR3 spans 17 amino acids. Trimming left V 1 base short and J 5 bases short, with 17 bases between. The CDR3 protein is CASSQGYQGLGTGELFF. Written as DNA, the CDR3 is TGCGCCAGCAGCCAAGGGTACCAGGGGCTCGGAACCGGGGAGCTGTTTTTT.

This chain joins TRBV18 and TRBJ1-1; D may be TRBD1 (5 bases). The CDR3 is made up of 19 amino acids. Germline CDR1 reads KGHSH; CDR2 reads LQKENI. The V end was cut by 5 bases, the J end by 2 bases, with 27 bases between. CDR3 in amino acids: CASSFQTSGLTTRNTEAFF. The CDR3 DNA sequence: TGTGCCAGCTCATTTCAGACTTCGGGGCTAACAACAAGAAACACTGAAGCTTTCTTT.

The V and J genes are TRBV7-2 and TRBJ1-1, with 8 bases matching TRBD1. V shed 2 bases, J shed 4 bases, and the junction held 6 bases outside the gene matches. CDR1 is SGHTA and CDR2 is FQGNSA in the germline V gene. The CDR3 has 15 residues. This CDR3 reads CASSLSRQGITEAFF. The DNA for the CDR3 is TGTGCCAGCAGCTTATCCCGACAGGGGATCACTGAAGCTTTCTTT.

This chain connects TRBV18 to TRBJ2-7, with D possibly being TRBD2 (6 bases). The germline V and J ends were trimmed by 2 bases and 3 bases, with 11 bases remaining between them. There are 14 residues in the CDR3. From germline, CDR1 is KGHSH and CDR2 LQKENI. CDR3 bases: TGTGCCAGCTCACCAGGGGGAGGCAGCTACGAGCAGTACTTC. This gives the protein CASSPGGGSYEQYF.